This record looks at one TCR beta chain sequence and its context. Its specificity is unknown. The sample is drawn from a study of OX40 agonist ivuxolimab in advanced cancers. About the research overall: Ivuxolimab, which is an agonistic anti-OX40 (CD134) antibody, was administered to the patients. Under the entry rules, prior anti-PD-1, anti-PD-L1 or anti-CTLA-4 therapy was allowed, and 40% had some. A male proportion of just over 80% was recorded, with mean age around 55 years and range about 20 to 79. Findings and caveats of the study: Within 6 weeks, CD4+ and CD8+ blood T cells expanded clonally at 0.1 to 3.0 mg/kg.

The method was immunoSEQ multiplex PCR; TCRdb's version includes in-frame clones alone and lacks a portion of them. Altogether about 28,000 clones are present, around 85% being singletons, with the ten largest covering around 24%. From germline, CDR1 is MNHEY and CDR2 SVGAGI. This CDR3 spans 15 amino acids. Trimming cost V 0 bases and J 1 base; bases outside gene matches: 1. The chain couples TRBV6-5 to TRBJ2-7; 9 bases are a match to TRBD1. Source: CD4+ or CD8+ T cells sorted from blood, taken in a trial of the OX40 agonist ivuxolimab. This TCR came from an adult with an advanced solid tumor such as melanoma, head and neck, liver or kidney cancer. DNA of the CDR3: TGTGCCAGCAGTTACTCCGGGACAGGGTCCTACGAGCAGTACTTC. It specifies CASSYSGTGSYEQYF.